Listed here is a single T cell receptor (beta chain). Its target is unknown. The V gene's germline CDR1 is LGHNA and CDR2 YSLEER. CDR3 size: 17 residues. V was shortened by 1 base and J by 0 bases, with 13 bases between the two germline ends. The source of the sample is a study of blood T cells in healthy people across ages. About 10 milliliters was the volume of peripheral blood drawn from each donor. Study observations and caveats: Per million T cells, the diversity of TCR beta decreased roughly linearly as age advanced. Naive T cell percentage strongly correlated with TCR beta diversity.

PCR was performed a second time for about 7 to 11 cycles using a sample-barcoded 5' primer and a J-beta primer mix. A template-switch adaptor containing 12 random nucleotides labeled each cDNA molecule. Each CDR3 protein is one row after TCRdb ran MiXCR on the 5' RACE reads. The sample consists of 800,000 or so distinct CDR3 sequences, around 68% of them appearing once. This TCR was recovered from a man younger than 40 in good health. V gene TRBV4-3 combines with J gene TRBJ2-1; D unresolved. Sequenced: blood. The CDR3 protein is CASSQVRDRISYNEQFF. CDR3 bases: TGCGCCAGCAGCCAAGTCCGCGACCGGATCTCCTACAATGAGCAGTTCTTC.